The rows below give T cell receptor beta chains drawn from one sample of a study of blood T cell repertoires in COVID-19. Method: immunoSEQ multiplex PCR; TCRdb's copy keeps in-frame clones and lacks some. This table holds about 41,000 clones, about 85% found once. The sequenced sample was peripheral blood. These receptors originate from a man in his sixties with acute or convalescent COVID-19. CDR3s include the opening cysteine and the closing phenylalanine or tryptophan. D genes are given only for firm matches. Expanded clones are given a class, and other clones once, few, many or no size at all.

size	D	V	J	length	CDR3	DNA
NA	TRBD2	TRBV27	TRBJ2-7	14	CASTPGTSGGAQYF	TGTGCCAGCACTCCCGGGACTAGCGGGGGGGCGCAGTACTTC
NA	TRBD2	TRBV27	TRBJ2-1	15	CASRERGDSYNEQFF	TGTGCCAGCAGGGAACGGGGGGACTCCTACAATGAGCAGTTCTTC
NA	NA	TRBV27	TRBJ2-1	15	CASSGGGSSYNEQFF	TGTGCCAGCAGTGGAGGGGGCAGCTCCTACAATGAGCAGTTCTTC
NA	TRBD2	TRBV7-2	TRBJ2-7	15	CASSLKSGGAYEQYF	TGTGCCAGCAGCTTAAAAAGCGGGGGGGCCTACGAGCAGTACTTC
NA	TRBD1	TRBV9	TRBJ1-1	13	CASSVARGTEAFF	TGTGCCAGCAGCGTAGCCAGGGGGACTGAAGCTTTCTTT
NA	TRBD1	TRBV5-4	TRBJ2-1	17	CASSFVTGWGLYNEQFF	TGTGCCAGCAGCTTCGTGACAGGGTGGGGGTTATACAATGAGCAGTTCTTC
once	NA	TRBV12-5	TRBJ1-4	12	CARIPPQEKLFF	TGTGCTAGGATTCCCCCCCAGGAAAAACTGTTTTTT
once	NA	TRBV7-2	TRBJ2-7	14	CASSLDRGAFEQYF	TGTGCCAGCAGCTTAGATCGGGGGGCCTTCGAGCAGTACTTC
few	TRBD2	TRBV3-1/TRBV3-2	TRBJ2-3	18	CASSHTRTSGGGTDTQYF	TGTGCCAGCAGCCATACCAGGACTAGCGGGGGGGGCACAGATACGCAGTATTTT
NA	TRBD1	TRBV4-3	TRBJ1-1	16	CASSQGRQGGNAEAFF	TGCGCCAGCAGCCAGGGGAGACAGGGGGGAAACGCTGAAGCTTTCTTT
once	NA	TRBV6-5	TRBJ1-1	13	CASSSTIGTEAFF	TGTGCCAGCAGTTCGACTATTGGCACTGAAGCTTTCTTT
NA	NA	TRBV5-8	TRBJ1-2	13	CASSFRREYGYTF	TGTGCCAGCAGCTTTCGGAGGGAATATGGCTACACCTTC
NA	TRBD2	TRBV30	TRBJ2-1	15	CAGEPLAGGPGEQFF	TGTGCCGGAGAACCCCTAGCGGGGGGGCCGGGTGAGCAGTTCTTC
NA	NA	TRBV24-1	TRBJ1-2	15	CATSASDGTGGGYTF	TGTGCCACCAGTGCAAGTGACGGGACTGGAGGGGGCTACACCTTC
few	NA	TRBV7-8	TRBJ1-4	18	CASSLSPGQVATNEKLFF	TGTGCCAGCAGCTTATCCCCTGGGCAAGTTGCAACTAATGAAAAACTGTTTTTT
NA	NA	TRBV18	TRBJ1-2	14	CASSPPYGFYGYTF	TGTGCCAGCTCACCACCGTACGGTTTCTATGGCTACACCTTC
NA	NA	TRBV5-4	TRBJ2-5	14	CASSSGDSKETQYF	TGTGCCAGCAGCTCGGGGGACAGTAAAGAGACCCAGTACTTC
NA	NA	TRBV14	TRBJ1-6	14	CASSQLDTNSPLHF	TGTGCCAGCAGCCAACTCGACACCAATTCACCCCTCCACTTT
NA	NA	TRBV30	TRBJ1-5	14	CAWSPQGDNQPQHF	TGTGCCTGGAGTCCACAGGGAGACAATCAGCCCCAGCATTTT
NA	NA	TRBV14	TRBJ2-5	13	CASSPDRLETQYF	TGTGCCAGCAGCCCCGACAGGCTCGAGACCCAGTACTTC
NA	TRBD2	TRBV20-1	TRBJ2-3	16	CSASSRGGLSTDTQYF	TGCAGTGCTAGTAGCCGGGGGGGGCTCTCGACAGATACGCAGTATTTT
NA	NA	TRBV19	TRBJ1-4	14	CASSPGAVHEKLFF	TGTGCCAGTAGTCCAGGGGCGGTACATGAAAAACTGTTTTTT
NA	TRBD1	TRBV23-1	TRBJ1-1	18	CASKPRDRKNYMNTEAFF	TGCGCCAGCAAGCCCCGGGACAGAAAGAACTATATGAACACTGAAGCTTTCTTT
once	TRBD1	TRBV5-1	TRBJ2-3	15	CASVGQVGTTDTQYF	TGCGCCAGCGTGGGACAGGTAGGCACCACAGATACGCAGTATTTT
NA	NA	TRBV6-2/TRBV6-3	TRBJ1-6	15	CASTPGTSRNSPLHF	TGTGCCAGCACCCCCGGGACAAGCCGCAATTCACCCCTCCACTTT
NA	NA	TRBV7-9	TRBJ1-2	13	CASILEGVSGYTF	TGTGCCAGCATCCTTGAGGGGGTTAGTGGCTACACCTTC